This is a list of T cell receptor beta chains from one sample in a study of blood T cells in healthy people across ages. In TCRdb, the 5' RACE reads were re-called with MiXCR into one record per CDR3 protein. The sample lists 710,000 or so distinct CDR3 sequences, over 20% occurring once. The sequencing input was blood. These receptors all stem from a man in his 70s in good health. Each CDR3 is given with its conserved first and last residue. Some rows mark clone size as missing; the rest say once, few, many or name a class of expanded clone.

v_call: TRBV4-1; j_call: TRBJ1-3; clone_size: .; cdr3_aa: CVSSQDKGSGNTIYF
v_call: TRBV4-1; j_call: TRBJ2-3; clone_size: few; cdr3_aa: CASSPDQGASTDTQYF
v_call: TRBV5-1; j_call: TRBJ1-1; clone_size: .; cdr3_aa: CASSTENTEAFF
v_call: TRBV3-1; j_call: TRBJ2-3; clone_size: few; cdr3_aa: CASSLAHTTDTQYF
v_call: TRBV10-3; j_call: TRBJ1-2; clone_size: many; cdr3_aa: CAISETGDMLSYTF
v_call: TRBV6-5; j_call: TRBJ1-2; clone_size: .; cdr3_aa: CASSSRRNYGYTF
v_call: TRBV3-1; j_call: TRBJ2-7; clone_size: .; cdr3_aa: CASSQGRTGNEQYF
v_call: TRBV12-3/TRBV12-4; j_call: TRBJ1-2; clone_size: .; cdr3_aa: CASTLKNLYGYTF
v_call: TRBV11-2; j_call: TRBJ1-4; clone_size: .; cdr3_aa: CASSQPTGMGEKLFF
v_call: TRBV2; j_call: TRBJ1-5; clone_size: .; cdr3_aa: CASSPTGIGNQPQHF
v_call: TRBV28; j_call: TRBJ1-1; clone_size: few; cdr3_aa: CASREETGKNTEAFF
v_call: TRBV15; j_call: TRBJ2-2; clone_size: .; cdr3_aa: CATSSYTGELFF
v_call: TRBV18; j_call: TRBJ2-3; clone_size: many; cdr3_aa: CASSRSEPGTSTDTQYF
v_call: TRBV25-1; j_call: TRBJ1-4; clone_size: .; cdr3_aa: CASSEPRQGVEKLFF
v_call: TRBV7-9; j_call: TRBJ2-1; clone_size: .; cdr3_aa: CASSLARLNEQFF
v_call: TRBV4-1; j_call: TRBJ2-5; clone_size: .; cdr3_aa: CASSQSQREGRETQYF
v_call: TRBV24-1; j_call: TRBJ2-3; clone_size: few; cdr3_aa: CATSGLVSDTQYF
v_call: TRBV6-1; j_call: TRBJ2-5; clone_size: few; cdr3_aa: CASSSPRAARFETQYF
v_call: TRBV11-3; j_call: TRBJ2-1; clone_size: .; cdr3_aa: CASSSLAGDHNEQFF
v_call: TRBV7-2; j_call: TRBJ2-3; clone_size: .; cdr3_aa: CASSLESETTQYF
v_call: TRBV12-3/TRBV12-4; j_call: TRBJ2-1; clone_size: .; cdr3_aa: CACRRASGIRGEQFF
v_call: TRBV5-1; j_call: TRBJ2-1; clone_size: .; cdr3_aa: CASSALVSGGYNEQFF
v_call: TRBV9; j_call: TRBJ2-3; clone_size: .; cdr3_aa: CASSGPGGRGTDTQYF
v_call: TRBV4-1; j_call: .; clone_size: .; cdr3_aa: CASSRGERGMYEQFF
v_call: TRBV9; j_call: TRBJ2-1; clone_size: few; cdr3_aa: CASSVRLAGQSSYNEQFF